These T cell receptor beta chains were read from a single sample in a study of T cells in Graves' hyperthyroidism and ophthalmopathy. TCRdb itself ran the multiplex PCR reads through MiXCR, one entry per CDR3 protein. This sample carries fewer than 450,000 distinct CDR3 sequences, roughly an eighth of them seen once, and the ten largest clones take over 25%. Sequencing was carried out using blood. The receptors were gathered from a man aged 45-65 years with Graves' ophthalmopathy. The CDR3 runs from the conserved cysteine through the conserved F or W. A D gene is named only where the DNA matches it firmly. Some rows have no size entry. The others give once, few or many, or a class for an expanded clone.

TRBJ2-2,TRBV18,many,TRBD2,CASSLLAGVTGELFF,TGTGCCAGCTCACTACTAGCGGGAGTGACCGGGGAGCTGTTTTTT
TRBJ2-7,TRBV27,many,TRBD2,CASIRSYSGSSYEQYF,TGTGCCAGTATTCGGAGTTATAGCGGGAGCTCCTACGAGCAGTACTTC
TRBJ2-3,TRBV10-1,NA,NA,CASSDTEPTDTQYF,TGCGCCAGCAGTGATACGGAACCCACAGATACGCAGTATTTT
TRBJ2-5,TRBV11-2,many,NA,CASSLVGAQGGETQYF,TGTGCCAGCAGCTTAGTAGGAGCACAGGGAGGAGAGACCCAGTACTTC
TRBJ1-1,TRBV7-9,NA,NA,CASSLTGGVTEAFF,TGTGCCAGCAGCTTAACGGGGGGAGTCACTGAAGCTTTCTTT
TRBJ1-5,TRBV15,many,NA,CATSRAGDNQPQHF,TGTGCCACCAGCAGAGCCGGGGACAATCAGCCCCAGCATTTT
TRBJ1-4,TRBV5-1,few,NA,CASSLRSNEKLFF,TGTGCCAGCAGCTTGAGGAGTAATGAAAAACTGTTTTTT
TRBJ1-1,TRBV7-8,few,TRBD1,CASSPHGQGNTEAFF,TGTGCCAGCAGCCCACACGGACAGGGAAACACTGAAGCTTTCTTT
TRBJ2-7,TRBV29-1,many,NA,CSVAPRDLTYHEQYF,TGCAGCGTCGCGCCCCGGGACCTAACTTACCACGAGCAGTACTTC
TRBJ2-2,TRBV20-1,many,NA,CSARDAGWTGELFF,TGCAGTGCTAGAGATGCGGGATGGACCGGGGAGCTGTTTTTT
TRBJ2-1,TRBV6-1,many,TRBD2,CASSEESGRAYNEQFF,TGTGCCAGCAGTGAAGAGAGCGGGAGGGCCTACAATGAGCAGTTCTTC
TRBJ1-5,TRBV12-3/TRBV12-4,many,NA,CASSLIGRQPQHF,TGTGCCAGCAGTTTGATAGGGCGTCAGCCCCAGCATTTT
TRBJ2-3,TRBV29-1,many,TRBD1,CSVDLNRGSDTQYF,TGCAGCGTAGACTTAAACAGGGGGTCAGATACGCAGTATTTT
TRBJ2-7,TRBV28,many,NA,CASRPTGLGLSSYEQYF,TGTGCCAGCCGTCCGACCGGACTCGGTTTGAGCTCCTACGAGCAGTACTTC
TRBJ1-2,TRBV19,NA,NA,CASSRWGLNDYGYTF,TGTGCCAGTAGTCGGTGGGGGTTGAATGACTATGGCTACACCTTC
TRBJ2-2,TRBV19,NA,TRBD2,CASSKRLAANTGELFF,TGTGCCAGTAGTAAAAGACTAGCGGCGAACACCGGGGAGCTGTTTTTT
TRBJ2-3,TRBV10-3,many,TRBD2,CAISERGTSRTDTQYF,TGTGCCATCAGTGAACGCGGGACTAGCCGAACAGATACGCAGTATTTT
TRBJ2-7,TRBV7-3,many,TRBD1,CASSPGQGGLGEQYF,TGTGCCAGCAGCCCAGGACAGGGAGGTCTTGGCGAGCAGTACTTC
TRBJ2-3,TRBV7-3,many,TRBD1,CASSPDRATDTQYF,TGTGCCAGCAGTCCTGACAGGGCCACAGATACGCAGTATTTT
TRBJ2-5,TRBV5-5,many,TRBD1,CASSSTGSGETQYF,TGTGCCAGCAGCTCGACAGGGTCCGGGGAGACCCAGTACTTC
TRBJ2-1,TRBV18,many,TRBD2,CASSPPGTTVYNEQFF,TGTGCCAGCTCACCACCGGGGACTACGGTTTACAATGAGCAGTTCTTC
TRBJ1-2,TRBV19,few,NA,CASIGGHGYTF,TGTGCCAGTATTGGAGGACATGGCTACACCTTC
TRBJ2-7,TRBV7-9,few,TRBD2,CASSSTTGTSGYEQYF,TGTGCCAGCAGCTCCACAACCGGGACTAGCGGCTACGAGCAGTACTTC
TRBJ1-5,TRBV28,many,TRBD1,CASRTGTGGRQPQHF,TGTGCCAGCAGAACCGGGACAGGGGGCCGCCAGCCCCAGCATTTT
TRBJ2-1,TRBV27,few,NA,CASSLSWEARQFF,TGTGCCAGCAGTTTATCTTGGGAGGCGAGGCAGTTCTTC
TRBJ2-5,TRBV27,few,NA,CASSNGNQKTQYF,TGTGCCAGCAGTAACGGCAATCAAAAGACCCAGTACTTC
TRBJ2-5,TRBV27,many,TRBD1,CASSLRDRGGETQYF,TGTGCCAGCAGTCTCCGGGACAGGGGTGGAGAGACCCAGTACTTC
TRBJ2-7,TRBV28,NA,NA,CASTKYLPVYYEQYF,TGTGCCAGCACTAAATACCTACCGGTCTACTACGAGCAGTACTTC
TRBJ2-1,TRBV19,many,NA,CASSRNNEQFF,TGTGCCAGCAGCCGCAACAATGAGCAGTTCTTC
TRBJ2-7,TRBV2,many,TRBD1,CASSKSLGTGANEQYF,TGTGCCAGCAGTAAGTCATTGGGGACAGGGGCCAACGAGCAGTACTTC
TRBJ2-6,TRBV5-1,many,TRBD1,CASSLTGGGGSGANVLTF,TGCGCCAGCAGCTTAACAGGGGGTGGTGGTTCTGGGGCCAACGTCCTGACTTTC
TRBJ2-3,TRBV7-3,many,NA,CASSPTSSTDTQYF,TGTGCCAGCAGCCCTACCTCTAGCACAGATACGCAGTATTTT
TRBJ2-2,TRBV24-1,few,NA,CATRETGNTGELFF,TGTGCCACCAGGGAAACAGGGAACACCGGGGAGCTGTTTTTT
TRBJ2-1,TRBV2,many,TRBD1,CASSVTGGGSEQFF,TGTGCCAGCAGTGTCACAGGGGGCGGGTCTGAGCAGTTCTTC
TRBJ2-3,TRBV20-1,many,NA,CSARDVKGEDTQYF,TGCAGTGCTAGAGATGTAAAAGGGGAAGATACGCAGTATTTT
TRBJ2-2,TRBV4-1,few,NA,CASSQGGTRTGELFF,TGCGCCAGCAGCCAGGGTGGGACTCGCACCGGGGAGCTGTTTTTT
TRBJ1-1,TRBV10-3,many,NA,CASWGRGNTEAFF,TGTGCCAGCTGGGGCAGGGGGAACACTGAAGCTTTCTTT
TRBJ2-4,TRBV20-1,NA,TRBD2,CSAREFSGRVAKNIQYF,TGCAGTGCTAGAGAGTTTAGCGGGAGAGTGGCCAAAAACATTCAGTACTTC
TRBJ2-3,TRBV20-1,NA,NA,CSAKDSGLPDTQYF,TGCAGTGCCAAGGACAGCGGGCTCCCAGATACGCAGTATTTT
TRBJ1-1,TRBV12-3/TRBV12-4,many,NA,CASSSIQAGTLNTEAFF,TGTGCCAGCAGCTCAATCCAAGCCGGGACACTGAACACTGAAGCTTTCTTT
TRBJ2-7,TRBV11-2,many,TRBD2,CASSLREDIGYEQYF,TGTGCCAGCAGCCTCCGGGAGGATATCGGGTACGAGCAGTACTTC
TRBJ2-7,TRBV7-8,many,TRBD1,CASSEGTGGEQYF,TGTGCCAGCAGCGAAGGGACAGGAGGGGAGCAGTACTTC
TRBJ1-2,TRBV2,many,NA,CASSEQGFHSGYTF,TGTGCCAGCAGTGAACAGGGATTTCACTCTGGCTACACCTTC
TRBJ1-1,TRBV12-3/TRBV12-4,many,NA,CASSPETGNTEAFF,TGTGCCAGCAGCCCAGAGACAGGGAACACTGAAGCTTTCTTT
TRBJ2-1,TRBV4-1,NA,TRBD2,CASSKPGLAGNEQFF,TGCGCCAGCAGCAAACCGGGACTAGCGGGCAATGAGCAGTTCTTC
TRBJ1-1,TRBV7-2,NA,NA,CASSLFRATNTEAFF,TGTGCCAGCAGCTTATTCCGGGCGACGAACACTGAAGCTTTCTTT
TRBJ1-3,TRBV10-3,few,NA,CAISESGSVGNTIYF,TGTGCCATCAGTGAGTCGGGCAGTGTCGGAAACACCATATATTTT
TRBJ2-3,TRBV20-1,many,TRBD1,CSANPRDRATDTQYF,TGCAGTGCTAACCCCCGGGACAGGGCGACAGATACGCAGTATTTT
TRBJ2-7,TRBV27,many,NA,CASSRAGQETYEQYF,TGTGCCAGCAGTAGAGCGGGACAGGAAACCTACGAGCAGTACTTC
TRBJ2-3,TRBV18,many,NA,CASSSQGGTDTQYF,TGTGCCAGCTCATCTCAGGGTGGCACAGATACGCAGTATTTT
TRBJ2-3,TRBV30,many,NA,CAWSRLARTDTQYF,TGTGCCTGGAGTCGGCTAGCCCGCACAGATACGCAGTATTTT
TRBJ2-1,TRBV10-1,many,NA,CASSLGRGGEQFF,TGCGCCAGCAGCTTGGGTCGAGGTGGGGAGCAGTTCTTC
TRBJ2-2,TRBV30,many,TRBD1,CACPPGTANTGELFF,TGTGCCTGCCCCCCAGGGACAGCGAACACCGGGGAGCTGTTTTTT
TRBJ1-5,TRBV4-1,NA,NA,CASSQGERGNQPQHF,TGCGCCAGCAGCCAAGGTGAGAGGGGCAATCAGCCCCAGCATTTT
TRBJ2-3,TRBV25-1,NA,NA,CASSEILSTDTQYF,TGTGCCAGCAGTGAGATTTTGAGCACAGATACGCAGTATTTT